These 19 T cell receptor beta chains share one sample of origin, sequenced in a study of T cell repertoires in cytomegalovirus infection. TCRdb re-called the reads through MiXCR, storing one row per CDR3 protein. This repertoire shows some 680,000 distinct CDR3 sequences, less than 40% found once; its top ten account for roughly 2.8%. Sequenced material: PBMCs. The receptors originated from a human donor in good health (CMV status not recorded). Some clones in this sample may be carry-over from other donors' samples.

This clonotype has a handful of counts. This chain links TRBV11-1 with TRBJ1-1, with 9 positions matching TRBD1. J gave up 5 bases and V 5 bases, and 9 bases lay outside the gene matches. Germline CDR1 is SGHAT and CDR2 is FQDESV (reference sequence). The CDR3 length is 15 residues. DNA for the CDR3: TGTGCCAGCAGCCCCACAGGGGGCAGGGAGACTGAAGCTTTCTTT. Translated: CASSPTGGRETEAFF.

V gene TRBV6-2 or TRBV6-3 combines with J gene TRBJ2-2, with 13 bases matching TRBD2. CDR3 size: 16 residues. The ends lost 5 bases at V and 3 bases at J; junction bases unmatched: 3. CDR1 is MNHEY, CDR2 SVGEGT, per germline. The CDR3 reads CASSGLAGDYTGELFF. The DNA of the CDR3 is TGTGCCAGCAGTGGACTAGCGGGGGACTACACCGGGGAGCTGTTTTTT.

J is TRBJ1-1 and V is TRBV2; D unclear. The V gene's germline CDR1 is SNHLY and CDR2 FYNNEI. This CDR3 has 15 amino acids. Trimming took off 3 bases at V and 5 bases at J, with 16 bases between the two ends. The CDR3 bases are TGTGCCAGCAGTGACGGGTTTGCGGGGAGAACTGAAGCTTTCTTT. As protein: CASSDGFAGRTEAFF.

This clonotype came up many times. The chain joins TRBV7-2 to TRBJ2-5; D remains ambiguous. The CDR3 contains 12 residues. The germline V gene encodes CDR1 SGHTA and CDR2 FQGNSA. The V end lost 4 bases, the J end lost 5 bases, and 8 bases lay between the germline ends. The CDR3 region is CASSSTWETQYF. The CDR3 nucleotides read TGTGCCAGCAGCTCCACTTGGGAGACCCAGTACTTC.

The chain employs TRBV27 and TRBJ2-7; D is perhaps TRBD1 (6 bases). Per the germline V gene, CDR1 is MNHEY and CDR2 is SMNVEV (reference sequence). Trimming removed 5 bases from V and 6 bases from J, with 26 bases in between. This CDR3 has 17 residues. CDR3 bases: TGTGCCAGCAGTCCCCAGACATACAGGGAAGTCGTTGGCGAGCAGTACTTC. It is translated as CASSPQTYREVVGEQYF.

This chain links TRBV7-9 with TRBJ2-7; D gene uncertain. Trimming removed 3 bases at V and 0 bases at J, with 9 bases between. The germline CDR1 and CDR2 sequences are SEHNR and FQNEAQ (reference sequence). The CDR3 sequence is 14 residues long. The CDR3 bases are TGTGCCAGCAGCTTCCCGGAAAACTCCTACGAGCAGTACTTC. Its protein product is CASSFPENSYEQYF.

In this sample, this clonotype turned up a few times. This chain connects TRBV14 to TRBJ1-3, with 8 bases that match TRBD1. CDR1 and CDR2 from the germline V gene are SGHDN and FVKESK. CDR3 size: 15 residues. The V gene end was trimmed by 4 bases and the J gene end by 3 bases; junction bases not matched to a gene: 5. The CDR3 nucleotides are TGTGCCAGCAGCCGAGACAGGGGATTTGGAAACACCATATATTTT. This codes for CASSRDRGFGNTIYF.

The rearrangement uses TRBV19 and TRBJ1-6; D is undetermined. Germline lookup yields CDR1 LNHDA and CDR2 SQIVND (reference sequence). CDR3 length: 13 residues. Trimming cost V 1 base and J 7 bases, with 5 bases left between them. CDR3 nucleotides: TGTGCCAGTAGTATAGCAGCGAATTCACCCCTCCACTTT. Protein: CASSIAANSPLHF. The variable domain in full, completed from reference TRBV19 and TRBJ1-6, reads DGGITQSPKYLFRKEGQNVTLSCEQNLNHDAMYWYRQDPGQGLRLIYYSQIVNDFQKGDIAEGYSVSREKKESFPLTVTSAQKNPTAFYLCASSIAANSPLHFGNGTRLTVT.

The V gene is TRBV6-2 or TRBV6-3, the J gene TRBJ1-1, with D unclear. The CDR3 sequence is 13 residues long. V was trimmed by 2 bases and J by 0 bases, leaving 4 bases between them. CDR1 and CDR2 (germline): MNHEY, SVGEGT. CDR3 amino acids: CASSYLVNTEAFF. In nucleotides, the CDR3 is TGTGCCAGCAGTTACCTGGTGAACACTGAAGCTTTCTTT.

V is TRBV7-3 and J is TRBJ2-7, with D unclear. Deletions cut 0 bases from V and 2 bases from J, with 8 bases between. The CDR3 covers 14 residues. Germline assignment: CDR1 SGHTA and CDR2 FQGTGA. This CDR3 reads CASSLTGRTYEQYF. Written as DNA, the CDR3 is TGTGCCAGCAGCTTAACGGGAAGGACCTACGAGCAGTACTTC.

This clonotype was detected a few times. The chain employs TRBV3-1 and TRBJ2-7; tentatively, D is TRBD2 (5 bases). The CDR3 is made up of 17 amino acids. Germline CDR1 is LGHDT and CDR2 is YNNKEL (reference sequence). V was trimmed by 0 bases and J by 0 bases, leaving 15 bases between them. The CDR3 spells CASSQDLSELPSYEQYF. CDR3 DNA: TGTGCCAGCAGCCAAGATCTTAGCGAGCTACCCTCCTACGAGCAGTACTTC.

This clonotype was seen at least ten times. The gene calls are TRBV7-2 and TRBJ2-3; 12 bases line up with TRBD2. Germline CDR1 reads SGHTA; CDR2 reads FQGNSA. V shed 0 bases and J 3 bases; nucleotides not matched to a gene: 7. The CDR3 runs to 18 residues. The CDR3 bases are TGTGCCAGCAGCTTAGCGCGGGCTAGCGGGGGGGCAACAGATACGCAGTATTTT. This encodes CASSLARASGGATDTQYF.

The sample holds a few counts of this clonotype. The V gene is TRBV12-3 or TRBV12-4, the J gene TRBJ2-1, with 9 positions matching TRBD2. The V segment lost 7 bases and the J segment 7 bases; nucleotides outside the gene matches: 11. CDR3 length: 15 residues. The CDR3 DNA reads as TGTGCCAGCACCCAGGGGCTAGCGGGGTCTAATGAGCAGTTCTTC. Translation: CASTQGLAGSNEQFF.

V usage is TRBV5-4 and J usage is TRBJ2-1; 9 bases line up with TRBD2. This CDR3 contains 14 residues. Germline V lookup: CDR1 SGHNT, CDR2 YYREEE (reference sequence). Trimming at V came to 8 bases and at J to 8 bases, leaving 11 bases not matched to a gene. CDR3 protein: CASSRTSDIDEQFF. The DNA for the CDR3 is TGTGCCAGTTCTAGGACTAGCGATATCGATGAGCAGTTCTTC.

This clonotype was seen a handful of times. The V gene is TRBV27, the J gene TRBJ2-7, with D unresolved. V dropped 8 bases and J dropped 4 bases, with 15 bases sitting between them. The CDR3 contains 13 residues. Per germline, CDR1 MNHEY and CDR2 SMNVEV (reference sequence). This CDR3 reads CASAPAAQYEQYF. DNA for the CDR3: TGTGCCAGCGCGCCGGCGGCGCAATACGAGCAGTACTTC.

The rearrangement links TRBV6-6 to TRBJ2-3, with D perhaps assigned TRBD1 or TRBD2 (6 bases each). V lost 3 bases to trimming and J lost 5 bases, with 12 bases between them. This CDR3 comprises 14 residues. Germline CDR1 and CDR2: MNHNY and SVGAGI (reference sequence). The CDR3 DNA follows: TGTGCCAGCAGTTATCTCGGGGGCGAAGATACGCAGTATTTT. Translated, it gives CASSYLGGEDTQYF.

The chain has TRBV5-6 and TRBJ2-1, with D perhaps TRBD1 (6 bases). The CDR3 runs 16 residues. The V gene lost 4 bases and the J gene lost 2 bases, with 16 bases spanning the gap. CDR1 is SGHDT, CDR2 YYEEEE, per germline. CDR3 sequence: CASSMAPGTTYNEQFF. The CDR3 nucleotides are TGTGCCAGCAGCATGGCCCCCGGGACAACCTACAATGAGCAGTTCTTC.

CDR3 nucleotide sequence: TGCAGTGCTAGGGCCTGGACTACCAGGGGGCCAGATACGCAGTATTTT. This gives the protein CSARAWTTRGPDTQYF. The genes are TRBV20-1 and TRBJ2-3, with 8 nucleotides matching TRBD1. The germline V gene has CDR1 DFQATT and CDR2 SNEGSKA (reference sequence). The CDR3 runs to 16 residues. The V and J ends lost 3 bases and 4 bases, in that order; junction bases with no gene match: 12.

This clonotype was found a few times. This chain links TRBV5-4 with TRBJ2-3; the D is unclear. The CDR3 extends over 14 amino acids. Germline CDR1 reads SGHNT; CDR2 reads YYREEE (reference sequence). Trimming took 0 bases from V and 2 from J, leaving 7 bases between them. The CDR3 loop is CASSLVTNTDTQYF. The CDR3 region has the DNA TGTGCCAGCAGCTTGGTCACTAACACAGATACGCAGTATTTT.